A single sample is the source of the 12 T cell receptor beta chains below, sequenced in a study of T cells after yellow fever vaccination. A single record per CDR3 protein comes from TCRdb applying MiXCR to the 5' RACE reads. Here the sample spans about 340,000 distinct CDR3 sequences, about 8.7% being singletons. Sample: PBMCs, taken on the day of the first yellow fever vaccination. These receptors all come from a young man who received the YFV17D yellow fever vaccine.

This clonotype was detected ten times or more. The rearrangement joins TRBV5-1 to TRBJ1-5, with a weak D call TRBD1 (5 bases). The CDR3 is 15 residues long. The V end was cut by 0 bases, the J end by 3 bases, with 10 bases between. The germline CDR1 and CDR2 sequences are SGHRS and YFSETQ. This CDR3 is CASSLDGGDNQPQHF. As DNA, the CDR3 is TGCGCCAGCAGCTTGGACGGGGGAGACAATCAGCCCCAGCATTTT.

This clonotype was detected many times. J is TRBJ2-3 and V is TRBV7-9, with 11 positions matching TRBD2. Germline assignment: CDR1 SEHNR and CDR2 FQNEAQ (reference sequence). The CDR3 spans 17 residues. V was clipped by 1 base and J by 0 bases; unmatched bases: 3. CDR3 amino acids: CASSLGGTSGSTDTQYF. The CDR3, as DNA: TGTGCCAGCAGCTTAGGAGGGACTAGCGGTAGCACAGATACGCAGTATTTT.

The table lists this clonotype with a few counts. This chain connects TRBV27 to TRBJ1-6; 7 bases align to TRBD1. The V gene end was trimmed by 6 bases and the J gene end by 7 bases; junction bases not matched to a gene: 12. Germline V gene data show CDR1 as MNHEY and CDR2 as SMNVEV (reference sequence). The CDR3 is 16 residues long. Here the CDR3 reads CASRESWDSMNSPLHF. Written as DNA, the CDR3 is TGTGCCAGCAGGGAGTCTTGGGACAGTATGAATTCACCCCTCCACTTT.

The sample holds a few counts of this clonotype. This chain links TRBV20-1 with TRBJ2-5; no clear D. This CDR3 is 14 amino acids long. In germline, CDR1 is DFQATT, CDR2 SNEGSKA (reference sequence). The V end was cut by 0 bases, the J end by 4 bases, with 12 bases between. The CDR3 nucleotides read TGCAGTGCTAGAGATCTATACAGTGGAGAGACCCAGTACTTC. This sequence encodes CSARDLYSGETQYF.

About this clonotype itself: This sequence may be a read error, since a much larger clone differs from it by one base. Written as DNA, the CDR3 is TGTGCCAGCAGCCCCTCTGGGTCTAGCGGGGGGACGCGGAACACCGGGGAGCTGTTTTTT. It specifies CASSPSGSSGGTRNTGELFF. This sequence joins TRBV5-6 and TRBJ2-2; TRBD2 matches at 11 bases. The V and J ends lost 4 bases and 1 base, in that order; junction bases with no gene match: 15. The CDR3 length is 20 residues. The germline V gene encodes CDR1 SGHDT and CDR2 YYEEEE.

There are many counts of this clonotype. The chain links TRBV5-1 to TRBJ1-1; D remains unclear. Trimming removed 3 bases at V and 11 bases at J, with 14 bases between. Germline V gene lookup returns CDR1 SGHRS and CDR2 YFSETQ. The CDR3 contains 12 residues. The CDR3 DNA reads TGCGCCAGCAGCTCAGGAGAAGGACCCGCTTTCTTT. Translation gives CASSSGEGPAFF. Together with reference TRBV5-1 and TRBJ1-1, the CDR3 gives the full variable domain: KAGVTQTPRYLIKTRGQQVTLSCSPISGHRSVSWYQQTPGQGLQFLFEYFSETQRNKGNFPGRFSGRQFSNSRSEMNVSTLELGDSALYLCASSSGEGPAFFGQGTRLTVV.

This chain joins TRBV7-2 and TRBJ2-5; D might be TRBD2 (6 bases). CDR1 and CDR2 (germline): SGHTA, FQGNSA. The CDR3 spans 14 residues. The germline V and J ends were trimmed by 1 base and 6 bases, with 12 bases remaining between them. CDR3 sequence (DNA): TGTGCCAGCAGCTTAGGGTTAGCGGCGCAGACCCAGTACTTC. Protein sequence: CASSLGLAAQTQYF.

Turning to this clonotype: A much more abundant neighbour one base away suggests this may be a read error. The final CDR3 position lacks the conserved phenylalanine or tryptophan, pointing to a likely read error. This rearrangement joins TRBV10-3 to TRBJ2-1, with D possibly matching TRBD2 (5 bases). This CDR3 spans 17 amino acids. Germline CDR1 reads ENHRY; CDR2 reads SYGVKD. V was pared by 4 bases and J by 6 bases, with 22 bases between. For the CDR3, the DNA is TGTGCCATCAGTGGGTATCCGCCCGAGGGTATCTTCAATGAGCAGTTCCTC. Its protein is CAISGYPPEGIFNEQFL.

In its sample, this clonotype was seen a few times. This chain connects TRBV6-6 to TRBJ1-2; 7 bases are a match to TRBD1. V shed 8 bases and J 4 bases; nucleotides not matched to a gene: 4. Germline CDR1 reads MNHNY; CDR2 reads SVGAGI (reference sequence). This CDR3 is 12 amino acids long. CDR3 nucleotides: TGTGCCAGCGTACAGGGGCTCTATGGCTACACCTTC. Protein product: CASVQGLYGYTF.

This clonotype has more than one count but fewer than ten. The chain couples TRBV14 to TRBJ1-2; 8 bases line up with TRBD1. V was pared by 5 bases and J by 10 bases, with 9 bases of the junction left unmatched. The CDR3 spans 13 residues. From germline, CDR1 is SGHDN and CDR2 FVKESK. This CDR3 is CASSWGQVLSYTF. CDR3 nucleotide sequence: TGTGCCAGCAGCTGGGGACAGGTTCTTTCCTACACCTTC. The full variable domain, completed using reference TRBV14 and TRBJ1-2, is EAGVTQFPSHSVIEKGQTVTLRCDPISGHDNLYWYRRVMGKEIKFLLHFVKESKQDESGMPNNRFLAERTGGTYSTLKVQPAELEDSGVYFCASSWGQVLSYTFGSGTRLTVV.

This chain connects TRBV24-1 to TRBJ2-1; tentative D call: TRBD1 (6 bases). Germline lookup yields CDR1 KGHDR and CDR2 SFDVKD. Trimming left V 3 bases short and J 6 bases short, with 17 bases between. The CDR3 has 16 amino acids. The CDR3 spells CATSDPRGRVRNEQFF. The CDR3 DNA follows: TGTGCCACCAGTGATCCCAGGGGTAGGGTCCGCAATGAGCAGTTCTTC.

In this sample, this clonotype turned up many times. The gene calls are TRBV7-9 and TRBJ1-2, with D uncertain. With 1 base removed from V and 8 bases from J, the gap between germline ends came to 14 bases. The CDR3 has 14 amino acids. CDR1 and CDR2 (germline): SEHNR, FQNEAQ (reference sequence). The CDR3 protein is CASSLGSRDEGYTF. The CDR3 nucleotides are TGTGCCAGCAGCTTAGGTTCAAGGGATGAGGGCTACACCTTC.